Following are 14 T cell receptor beta chains from one sample sequenced in a study of CDR3 diversity in severe acne. TCRdb redid the calling of the PCR reads with MiXCR, one entry per CDR3 protein. The table includes approximately 97,000 distinct CDR3 sequences, roughly 51% detected once. Sequencing was done on a sample of blood. The receptors here all came from a male donor with acne.

The chain has TRBV5-8 and TRBJ1-5, with 7 bases matching TRBD1. This CDR3 is built from 16 residues. The V gene end was trimmed by 3 bases and the J gene end by 9 bases; junction bases not matched to a gene: 15. The germline V gene has CDR1 SGHTS and CDR2 YDEGEE. CDR3 region: CASSSSTGVRQSPQHF. The CDR3 nucleotides read TGTGCCAGCAGCTCTTCTACAGGGGTCCGCCAATCGCCCCAGCATTTT.

Many counts were recorded for this clonotype. The chain has TRBV5-5 and TRBJ2-1; 9 bases line up with TRBD2. The CDR3 is 14 amino acids. V lost 4 bases and J lost 7; bases outside the gene matches: 6. In germline, CDR1 is SGHKS, CDR2 YYEKEE (reference sequence). The CDR3 loop is CASSIAGVENEQFF. CDR3 nucleotides: TGTGCCAGCAGCATAGCGGGAGTGGAGAATGAGCAGTTCTTC.

Ten or more counts support this clonotype. The chain recombines TRBV5-4 with TRBJ2-1, with 8 bases that match TRBD2. CDR1 SGHNT and CDR2 YYREEE come from the germline V gene (reference sequence). This CDR3 is built from 14 residues. Trimming cost V 0 bases and J 10 bases; bases outside gene matches: 6. The CDR3 bases are TGTGCCAGCAGCTTGGACGGGGGGGCCGGCGAGCAGTTCTTC. It specifies CASSLDGGAGEQFF.

This clonotype was recorded many times. The chain couples TRBV7-8 to TRBJ2-1; tentative D call: TRBD2 (5 bases). This CDR3 is 15 amino acids long. Germline V gene data show CDR1 as SGHVS and CDR2 as FQNEAQ. Between the trimmed V and J ends, which lost 3 bases and 1 base, there was a span of 10 bases. The CDR3 DNA reads TGTGCCAGCAGCTTTAGCGACCCTTCCTACAATGAGCAGTTCTTC. Translation gives CASSFSDPSYNEQFF.

In this sample, this clonotype turned up a few times. This chain uses TRBV19 with TRBJ2-2; no clear D. The V end was cut by 3 bases, the J end by 6 bases, with 2 bases between. The germline CDR1 and CDR2 sequences are LNHDA and SQIVND (reference sequence). CDR3 length: 11 residues. DNA for the CDR3: TGTGCCAGTAGTATTCCCGGGGAGCTGTTTTTT. It yields the protein CASSIPGELFF.

This clonotype was recorded many times. V gene TRBV5-6 combines with J gene TRBJ2-2; perhaps TRBD2 as D (5 bases). Germline V gene data show CDR1 as SGHDT and CDR2 as YYEEEE. Trimming removed 1 base from V and 6 bases from J, with 13 bases in between. The CDR3 sequence is 15 residues long. This chain's CDR3 is CASSLLLAGSGELFF. In nucleotides, the CDR3 is TGTGCCAGCAGCTTGTTGCTAGCCGGTTCCGGGGAGCTGTTTTTT.

This clonotype was detected ten times or more. The chain combines TRBV19 with TRBJ2-3; possible D gene TRBD2, 6 bases. Trimming pared 4 bases from V and 4 bases from J, leaving 12 bases between. CDR3 size: 14 residues. Germline CDR1 is LNHDA and CDR2 is SQIVND (reference sequence). The CDR3 nucleotides read TGTGCCAGTAGTAACGGGGGACGGGCAGATACGCAGTATTTT. As protein: CASSNGGRADTQYF.

This clonotype was found once. This may stem from a read error, because a much larger clone lies one nucleotide away. V and J are TRBV7-2 and TRBJ2-5; a weak D match, TRBD2 (5 bases). Per the germline V gene, CDR1 is SGHTA and CDR2 is FQGNSA. Trimming took off 8 bases at V and 0 bases at J, with 19 bases between the two ends. The CDR3 extends over 16 amino acids. DNA for the CDR3: TGTGCCAGCGGCTCCACCCGCCGGAGGAACCAAGAGACCCAGTACTTC. Encoded protein: CASGSTRRRNQETQYF.

The CDR3 DNA sequence: TGTGCCAGTAGTATTACGGACTTCTCTGGGGCCAACGTCCTGACTTTC. The encoded protein is CASSITDFSGANVLTF. The V gene is TRBV19, the J gene TRBJ2-6; possible D gene TRBD2, 5 bases. Germline values: CDR1 LNHDA, CDR2 SQIVND (reference sequence). Between the trimmed V and J ends, which lost 3 bases and 0 bases, there was a span of 9 bases. This CDR3 spans 16 amino acids.

V and J are TRBV7-9 and TRBJ2-3; 10 nucleotides line up with TRBD1. Germline values: CDR1 SEHNR, CDR2 FQNEAQ (reference sequence). V lost 5 bases to trimming and J lost 5 bases; unmatched junction nucleotides: 7. The CDR3 is 15 residues long. DNA for the CDR3: TGTGCCAGCAGCCGACAGGGGGCTAGGAAAGATACGCAGTATTTT. Translation gives CASSRQGARKDTQYF.

By sample fraction, this clonotype is medium-sized. The CDR3 bases are TGTGCCGCCTCTAGGGCGGGAGACGAGACCCAGTACTTC. Its protein is CAASRAGDETQYF. The V gene is TRBV10-3, the J gene TRBJ2-5, with 7 bases lining up with TRBD2. The CDR3 spans 13 residues. The V and J ends lost 11 bases and 5 bases, in that order; junction bases with no gene match: 11. Germline CDR1 is ENHRY and CDR2 is SYGVKD.

This clonotype was observed a handful of times. The gene calls are TRBV5-1 and TRBJ1-1; the D gene is possibly TRBD1 (5 bases). V was cut by 4 bases and J by 4 bases, with 17 bases left in between. This CDR3 has 15 amino acids. The germline gives CDR1 SGHRS, CDR2 YFSETQ. CDR3 sequence reads: CASSPTGDVSTEAFF. In nucleotides, the CDR3 is TGCGCCAGCAGCCCAACGGGGGATGTGAGCACTGAAGCTTTCTTT.

This chain links TRBV27 with TRBJ2-1; maybe TRBD1 (5 bases). Per the germline V gene, CDR1 is MNHEY and CDR2 is SMNVEV (reference sequence). The CDR3 sequence is 14 residues long. Trimming took off 7 bases at V and 0 bases at J, with 10 bases between the two ends. The CDR3 region has the DNA TGTGCCAGCATGAGACAGTTCTCCTACAATGAGCAGTTCTTC. Translating gives CASMRQFSYNEQFF.

The CDR3 here is CASSLSSRFGTSGRAYEQYF. CDR3 nucleotide sequence: TGTGCCAGCAGCTTGTCGTCGCGCTTTGGGACTAGCGGGAGGGCCTACGAGCAGTACTTC. V is TRBV5-5 and J is TRBJ2-7; 16 bases are a match to TRBD2. Germline V gene sequence: CDR1 SGHKS, CDR2 YYEKEE (reference sequence). The CDR3 has 20 residues. V was clipped by 1 base and J by 2 bases; unmatched bases: 12.